The entry below describes one T cell receptor (beta chain). What it binds is unknown. The protocol was immunoSEQ multiplex PCR, while the TCRdb copy is restricted to in-frame clones and leaves out a portion. The sample holds some 75,000 clones, 70% to 90% seen once. The source of the sample is a study of T cell responses to AZD1222 COVID-19 vaccine. Overall study results and limits: Researchers took repertoire samples only after the peak T cell response had come.

Unmatched junction bases numbered 5, after V lost 6 bases and J lost 4 bases. The CDR3 totals 14 residues. CDR1 is MGHDK and CDR2 is SYGVNS in the germline V gene. This clonotype originated in an adult in good health. V usage is TRBV25-1 and J usage is TRBJ2-2; TRBD1 matches 7 bases. Sequenced material: peripheral blood, taken on day 0 of AZD1222 vaccination. CDR3 in amino acids: CASRVTGSTGELFF. The CDR3 bases are TGTGCCAGCAGGGTGACAGGGTCCACCGGGGAGCTGTTTTTT.